This entry concerns a single TCR beta chain. What it binds is unknown. This sample was taken from a study of T-cell reconstitution after alpha-beta-depleted transplantation in children. Broader study findings: T-cell counts and diversity at one year post-transplant came mainly from newly produced T cells.

Germline V gene lookup returns CDR1 MNHEY and CDR2 SVGAGI. This CDR3 region has 15 residues. The ends were cut back, 4 bases at V and 0 bases at J, with 9 bases in the middle. Preparation of the TCRbeta library was carried out with unique molecular identifiers. Via MiXCR, TCRdb re-called the PCR reads, giving one row per CDR3 protein. Of a few hundred thousand distinct CDR3 sequences listed, over 25% are singletons. The sequenced sample was PBMCs, obtained before TCRalphabeta/CD19-depleted stem cell transplant. The chain combines TRBV6-5 with TRBJ2-2, with no clear D. This clonotype was sampled from a boy in the first two years of life with Wiskott-Aldrich syndrome, due to receive a stem cell transplant. CDR3 in amino acids: CASSWYQPNTGELFF. CDR3 DNA: TGTGCCAGCAGTTGGTACCAGCCGAACACCGGGGAGCTGTTTTTT.